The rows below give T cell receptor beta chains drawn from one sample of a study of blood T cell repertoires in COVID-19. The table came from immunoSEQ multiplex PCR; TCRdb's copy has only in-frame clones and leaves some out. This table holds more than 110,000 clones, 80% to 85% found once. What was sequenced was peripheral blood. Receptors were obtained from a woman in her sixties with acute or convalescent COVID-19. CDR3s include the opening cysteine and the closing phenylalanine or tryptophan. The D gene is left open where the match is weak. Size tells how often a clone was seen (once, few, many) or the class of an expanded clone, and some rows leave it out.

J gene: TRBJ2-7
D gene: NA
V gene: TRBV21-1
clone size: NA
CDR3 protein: CASSKRSRFSSYEQYF
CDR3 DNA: TGTGCCAGCAGCAAAAGGAGCAGATTTAGCTCCTACGAGCAGTACTTC

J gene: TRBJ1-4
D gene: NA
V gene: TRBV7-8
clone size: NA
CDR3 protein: CASNRRAGEKLFF
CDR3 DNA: TGTGCCAGTAATAGGAGGGCTGGGGAAAAACTGTTTTTT

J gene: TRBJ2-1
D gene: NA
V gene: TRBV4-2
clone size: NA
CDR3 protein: CASSQEGSGAYNEQFF
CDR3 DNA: TGTGCCAGCAGCCAAGAGGGTAGCGGAGCCTACAATGAGCAGTTCTTC

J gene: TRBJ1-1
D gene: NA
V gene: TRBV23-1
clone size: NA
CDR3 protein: CASSPLQGWLNTEAFF
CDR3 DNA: TGCGCCAGCAGTCCCCTTCAGGGCTGGTTGAACACTGAAGCTTTCTTT

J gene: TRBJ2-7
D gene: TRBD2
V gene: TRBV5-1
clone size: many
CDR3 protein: CASSYLAGGTPEQYF
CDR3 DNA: TGCGCCAGCAGCTACCTAGCGGGAGGAACGCCCGAGCAGTACTTC

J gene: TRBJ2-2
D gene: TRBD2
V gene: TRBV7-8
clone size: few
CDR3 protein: CASSSTGLLNTGELFF
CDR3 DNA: TGTGCCAGCAGCTCCACGGGACTACTGAACACCGGGGAGCTGTTTTTT

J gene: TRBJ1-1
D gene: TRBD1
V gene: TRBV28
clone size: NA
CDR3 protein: CASSLDRLTSEAFF
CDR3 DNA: TGTGCCAGCAGTTTGGACAGGTTAACTAGTGAAGCTTTCTTT

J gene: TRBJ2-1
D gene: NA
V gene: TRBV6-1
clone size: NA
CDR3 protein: CASSEGSTEQFF
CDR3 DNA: TGTGCCAGCAGTGAAGGGTCTACTGAGCAGTTCTTC

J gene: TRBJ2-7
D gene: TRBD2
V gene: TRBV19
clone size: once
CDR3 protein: CASSGTSGRASYEQYF
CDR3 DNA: TGTGCCAGTAGTGGAACTAGCGGGAGGGCCTCCTACGAGCAGTACTTC

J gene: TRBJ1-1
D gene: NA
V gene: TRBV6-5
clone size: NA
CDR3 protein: CASRQPGDTEAFF
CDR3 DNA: TGTGCCAGCCGACAACCAGGGGACACTGAAGCTTTCTTT

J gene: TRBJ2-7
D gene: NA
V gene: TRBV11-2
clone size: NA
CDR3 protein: CASSLGQKRRGEQYF
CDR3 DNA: TGTGCCAGCAGCTTAGGGCAGAAAAGGCGCGGCGAGCAGTACTTC

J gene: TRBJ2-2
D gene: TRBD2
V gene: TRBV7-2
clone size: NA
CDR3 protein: CASSPRGGGRASTGELFF
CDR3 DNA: TGTGCCAGCAGCCCCAGAGGTGGCGGGAGGGCCAGCACCGGGGAGCTGTTTTTT

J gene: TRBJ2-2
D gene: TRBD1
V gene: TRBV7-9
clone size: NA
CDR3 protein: CASKDETGKNTGELFF
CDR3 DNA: TGTGCCAGCAAGGATGAGACAGGGAAGAACACCGGGGAGCTGTTTTTT

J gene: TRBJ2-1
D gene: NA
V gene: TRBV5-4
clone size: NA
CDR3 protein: CASSYSGSYNEQFF
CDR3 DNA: TGTGCCAGCAGCTATAGTGGTTCCTACAATGAGCAGTTCTTC

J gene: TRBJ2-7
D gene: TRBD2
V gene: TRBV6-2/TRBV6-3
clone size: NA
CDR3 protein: CASSWEGTSGVDEQYF
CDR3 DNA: TGTGCCAGCAGTTGGGAAGGGACTAGCGGGGTCGACGAGCAGTACTTC

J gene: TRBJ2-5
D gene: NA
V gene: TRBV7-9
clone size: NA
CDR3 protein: CASSHLRSGQETQYF
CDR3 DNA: TGTGCCAGCAGCCATCTCCGTAGCGGCCAAGAGACCCAGTACTTC

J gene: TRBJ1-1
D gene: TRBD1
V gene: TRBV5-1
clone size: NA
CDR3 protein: CASNLLSRDRDFAFF
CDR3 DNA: TGCGCCAGCAACCTTTTAAGCCGGGACAGGGATTTTGCTTTCTTT

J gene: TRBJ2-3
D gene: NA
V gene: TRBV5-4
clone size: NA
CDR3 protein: CASSLAGGTQYF
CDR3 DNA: TGTGCCAGCAGCTTGGCCGGGGGTACGCAGTATTTT

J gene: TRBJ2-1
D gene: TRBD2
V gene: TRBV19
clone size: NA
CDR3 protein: CASSPMGVAGWDEQFF
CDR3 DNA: TGTGCCAGTAGTCCTATGGGGGTAGCGGGATGGGATGAGCAGTTCTTC

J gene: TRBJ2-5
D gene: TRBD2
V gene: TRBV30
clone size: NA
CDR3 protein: CAWTSGPQETQYF
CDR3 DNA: TGTGCCTGGACTAGCGGACCTCAAGAGACCCAGTACTTC

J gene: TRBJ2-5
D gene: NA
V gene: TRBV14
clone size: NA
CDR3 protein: CASSQIYETPRGETQYF
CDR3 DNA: TGTGCCAGCAGCCAAATCTATGAGACCCCCAGGGGAGAGACCCAGTACTTC

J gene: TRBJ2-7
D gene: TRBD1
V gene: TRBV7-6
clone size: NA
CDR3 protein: CASSPTGYAEQYF
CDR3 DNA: TGTGCCAGCAGCCCGACAGGGTACGCCGAGCAGTACTTC

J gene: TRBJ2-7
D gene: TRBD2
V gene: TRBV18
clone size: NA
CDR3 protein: CASSPPQREISEQYF
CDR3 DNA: TGTGCCAGCTCACCTCCCCAGCGGGAGATAAGCGAGCAGTACTTC

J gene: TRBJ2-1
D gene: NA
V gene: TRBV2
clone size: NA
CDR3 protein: CASTAGDNNEQFF
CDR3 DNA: TGTGCCAGCACGGCAGGGGATAACAATGAGCAGTTCTTC

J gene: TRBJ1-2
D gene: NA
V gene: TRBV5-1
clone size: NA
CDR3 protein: CASSLETAGYGYTF
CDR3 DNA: TGCGCCAGCAGCTTGGAGACAGCCGGCTATGGCTACACCTTC

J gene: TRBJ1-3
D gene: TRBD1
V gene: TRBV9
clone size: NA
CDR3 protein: CASSPTGAGNTIYF
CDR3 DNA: TGTGCCAGCAGCCCGACAGGGGCTGGAAACACCATATATTTT

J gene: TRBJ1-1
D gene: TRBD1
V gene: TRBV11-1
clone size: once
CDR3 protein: CASSSPGTGIQPEAFF
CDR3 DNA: TGTGCCAGCAGCTCCCCCGGGACAGGAATACAACCTGAAGCTTTCTTT

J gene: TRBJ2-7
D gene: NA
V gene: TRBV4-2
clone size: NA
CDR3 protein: CASSQDERGFYEQYF
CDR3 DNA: TGTGCCAGCAGCCAAGATGAGAGAGGATTCTACGAGCAGTACTTC

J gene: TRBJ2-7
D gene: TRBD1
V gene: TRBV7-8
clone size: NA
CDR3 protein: CASSLPLRRTGGGLYEQYF
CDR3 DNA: TGTGCCAGCAGCTTGCCACTTAGGCGGACAGGGGGGGGTCTCTACGAGCAGTACTTC

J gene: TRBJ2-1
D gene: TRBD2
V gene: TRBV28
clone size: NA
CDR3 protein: CASRWASGSFGEQFF
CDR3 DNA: TGTGCCAGCAGGTGGGCTAGCGGGAGTTTTGGCGAGCAGTTCTTC

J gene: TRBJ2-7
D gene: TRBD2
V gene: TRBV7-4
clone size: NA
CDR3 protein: CASSPTGGIAGSPYEQYF
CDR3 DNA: TGTGCCAGCAGCCCTACGGGGGGAATAGCGGGTAGTCCCTACGAGCAGTACTTC

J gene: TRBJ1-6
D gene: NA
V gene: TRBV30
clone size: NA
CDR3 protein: CAWSVQGSSPLHF
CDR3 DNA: TGTGCCTGGAGTGTCCAGGGAAGTTCACCCCTCCACTTT

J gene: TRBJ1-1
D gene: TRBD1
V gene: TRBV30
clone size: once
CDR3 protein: CAWTSTGGLTEAFF
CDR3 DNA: TGTGCCTGGACCTCTACAGGGGGTCTCACTGAAGCTTTCTTT

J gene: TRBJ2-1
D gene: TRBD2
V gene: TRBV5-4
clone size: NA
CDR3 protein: CASSATSLDEQFF
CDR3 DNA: TGTGCCAGCAGCGCGACTAGCCTGGATGAGCAGTTCTTC

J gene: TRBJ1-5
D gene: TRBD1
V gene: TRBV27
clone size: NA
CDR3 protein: CASKEGYRGQPQHF
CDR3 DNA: TGTGCCAGCAAAGAGGGGTACAGGGGGCAGCCCCAGCATTTT

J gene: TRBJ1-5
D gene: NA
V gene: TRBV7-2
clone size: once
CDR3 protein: CASSLVASGSYNQPQHF
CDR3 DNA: TGTGCCAGCAGCTTAGTAGCGTCGGGCAGCTACAATCAGCCCCAGCATTTT

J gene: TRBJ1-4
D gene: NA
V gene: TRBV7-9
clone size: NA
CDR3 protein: CASSSFHPPGGEKLFF
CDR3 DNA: TGTGCCAGCAGCTCTTTCCACCCCCCAGGAGGGGAAAAACTGTTTTTT

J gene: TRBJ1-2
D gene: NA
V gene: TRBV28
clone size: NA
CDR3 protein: CASSYIYGYTF
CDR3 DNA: TGTGCCAGCAGTTATATATATGGCTACACCTTC

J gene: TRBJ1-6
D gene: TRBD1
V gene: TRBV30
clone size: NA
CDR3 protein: CAFGRDREIVRNNSPLHF
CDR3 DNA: TGTGCCTTCGGCCGGGACAGGGAAATTGTGAGGAATAATTCACCCCTCCACTTT

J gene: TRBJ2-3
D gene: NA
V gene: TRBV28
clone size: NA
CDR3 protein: CASSLSRGTDTQYF
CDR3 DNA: TGTGCCAGCAGTTTATCCAGGGGCACAGATACGCAGTATTTT

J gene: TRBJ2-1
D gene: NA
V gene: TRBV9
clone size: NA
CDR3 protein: CASSVSARDEQFF
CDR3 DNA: TGTGCCAGCAGCGTAAGTGCCCGGGATGAGCAGTTCTTC

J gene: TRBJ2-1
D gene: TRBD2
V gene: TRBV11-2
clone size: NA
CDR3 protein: CASSDRTSWDNEQFF
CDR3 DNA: TGTGCCAGCAGCGATAGGACTAGCTGGGACAATGAGCAGTTCTTC

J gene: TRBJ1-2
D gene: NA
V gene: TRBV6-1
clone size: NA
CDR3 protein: CASSEDGRVNYGYTF
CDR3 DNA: TGTGCCAGCAGTGAAGATGGCAGGGTAAACTATGGCTACACCTTC

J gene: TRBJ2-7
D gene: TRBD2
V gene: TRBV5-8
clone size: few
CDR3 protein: CASSLFLAGGHYEQYF
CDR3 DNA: TGTGCCAGCAGCTTGTTTCTAGCGGGAGGGCACTACGAGCAGTACTTC

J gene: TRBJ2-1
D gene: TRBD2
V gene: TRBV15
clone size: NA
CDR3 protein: CATSREPPSGSGEQFF
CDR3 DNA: TGTGCCACCAGCAGAGAGCCCCCTAGCGGGAGTGGTGAGCAGTTCTTC

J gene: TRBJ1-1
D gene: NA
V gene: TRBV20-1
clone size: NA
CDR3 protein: CSARRAAEAFF
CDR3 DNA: TGCAGTGCTAGAAGAGCGGCTGAAGCTTTCTTT

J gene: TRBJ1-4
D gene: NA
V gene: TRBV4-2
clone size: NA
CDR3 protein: CASSQGRQARGEKLFF
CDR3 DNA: TGTGCCAGCAGCCAAGGACGACAGGCTAGGGGTGAAAAACTGTTTTTT

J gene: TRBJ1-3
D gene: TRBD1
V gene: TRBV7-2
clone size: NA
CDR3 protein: CASSQQQGASGNTIYF
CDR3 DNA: TGTGCCAGCAGCCAACAACAGGGGGCTTCGGGAAACACCATATATTTT

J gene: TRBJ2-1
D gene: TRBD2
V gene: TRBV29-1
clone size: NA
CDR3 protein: CSAGGRGATYYNEQFF
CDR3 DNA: TGCAGCGCCGGGGGGAGGGGAGCGACGTACTACAATGAGCAGTTCTTC

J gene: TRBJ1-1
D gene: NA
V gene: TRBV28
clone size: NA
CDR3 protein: CASSSSGSRTEAFF
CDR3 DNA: TGTGCCAGCAGTTCGTCCGGGTCCCGTACTGAAGCTTTCTTT

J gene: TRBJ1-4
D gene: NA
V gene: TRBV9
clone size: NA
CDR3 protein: CASSVGNGNNEKLFF
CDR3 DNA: TGTGCCAGCAGCGTAGGAAACGGGAACAATGAAAAACTGTTTTTT

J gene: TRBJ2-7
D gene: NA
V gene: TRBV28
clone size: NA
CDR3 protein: CASKQFQGREQYF
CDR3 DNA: TGTGCCAGCAAGCAGTTTCAGGGTCGGGAGCAGTACTTC

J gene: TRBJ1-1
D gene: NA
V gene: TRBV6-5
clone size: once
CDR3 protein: CASSYSSGDTEAFF
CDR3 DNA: TGTGCCAGCAGTTACTCGTCCGGGGACACTGAAGCTTTCTTT

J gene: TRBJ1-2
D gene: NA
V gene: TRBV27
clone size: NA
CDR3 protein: CASSLSDRANYGYTF
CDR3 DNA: TGTGCCAGCAGTTTATCGGACAGAGCTAACTATGGCTACACCTTC